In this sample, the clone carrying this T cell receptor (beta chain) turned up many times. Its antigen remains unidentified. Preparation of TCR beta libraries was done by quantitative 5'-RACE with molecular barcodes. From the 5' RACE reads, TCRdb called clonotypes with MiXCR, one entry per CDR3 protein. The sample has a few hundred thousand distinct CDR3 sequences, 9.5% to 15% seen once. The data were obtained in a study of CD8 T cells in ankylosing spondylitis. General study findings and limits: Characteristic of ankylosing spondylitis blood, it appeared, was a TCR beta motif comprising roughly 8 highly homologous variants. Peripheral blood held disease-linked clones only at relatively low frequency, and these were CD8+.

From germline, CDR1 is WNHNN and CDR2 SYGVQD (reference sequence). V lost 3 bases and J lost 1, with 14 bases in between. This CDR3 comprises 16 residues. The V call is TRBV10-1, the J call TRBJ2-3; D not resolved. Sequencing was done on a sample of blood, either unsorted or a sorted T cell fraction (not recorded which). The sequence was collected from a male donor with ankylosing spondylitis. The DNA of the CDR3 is TGCGCCAGCAGTGACTCCTACGCCAGTGGCACAGATACGCAGTATTTT. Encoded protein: CASSDSYASGTDTQYF.